The 18 T cell receptor beta chains reported below all come from one sample, sequenced in a study of CD8 T cells in Susac syndrome. A quantity of roughly 0.5 to 1 ug RNA underwent reverse transcription using random hexamers. TCRdb analysed the immunoSEQ multiplex PCR reads with MiXCR anew, one entry per CDR3 protein. The table lists 45,000 to 60,000 distinct CDR3 sequences, about 92% of them singletons. Sequencing was performed on CD8+ T cells from PBMCs. All receptors derive from a human donor in good health.

CDR3 sequence (DNA): TGCAGTGCTAGAGAGTTCGGGAGCTCCTACAATGAGCAGTTCTTC. This translates into CSAREFGSSYNEQFF. The chain joins TRBV20-1 to TRBJ2-1; weak D call: TRBD2 (6 bases). The CDR3 extends over 15 amino acids. The germline V and J ends were trimmed by 0 bases and 0 bases, with 9 bases remaining between them. CDR1 DFQATT and CDR2 SNEGSKA come from the germline V gene (reference sequence).

This chain uses TRBV2 with TRBJ2-7; no reliable D call. The CDR3 is 13 residues long. Germline values: CDR1 SNHLY, CDR2 FYNNEI. The V gene lost 2 bases and the J gene lost 0 bases, with 5 bases spanning the gap. The CDR3 here is CASSEWSSYEQYF. DNA for the CDR3: TGTGCCAGCAGTGAATGGAGCTCCTACGAGCAGTACTTC. Full variable domain (rest looked up from reference TRBV2 and TRBJ2-7): EPEVTQTPSHQVTQMGQEVILRCVPISNHLYFYWYRQILGQKVEFLVSFYNNEISEKSEIFDDQFSVERPDGSNFTLKIRSTKLEDSAMYFCASSEWSSYEQYFGPGTRLTVT.

The CDR3 loop reads CSVDTGTSYEQYF. In DNA form, the CDR3 reads TGCAGCGTCGATACAGGCACCTCCTACGAGCAGTACTTC. The V call is TRBV29-1, the J call TRBJ2-7, with TRBD1 as a possible D gene (5 bases). Trimming stripped 6 bases from V and 0 bases from J, with 12 bases between. This CDR3 has 13 residues. CDR1 and CDR2 from the germline V gene are SQVTM and ANQGSEA.

V and J are TRBV3-1 and TRBJ2-7; D is uncertain. The CDR3 totals 13 residues. V lost 4 bases and J 3 bases, leaving 10 bases between the germline ends. Germline CDR1 and CDR2: LGHDT and YNNKEL (reference sequence). The CDR3 sequence: CASSPRKGYEQYF. CDR3 in DNA: TGTGCCAGCAGCCCGCGGAAGGGCTACGAGCAGTACTTC.

This sequence joins TRBV5-1 and TRBJ2-7; 12 nucleotides align to TRBD1. This CDR3 has 19 amino acids. V lost 4 bases to trimming and J lost 2 bases; unmatched junction nucleotides: 16. CDR1 and CDR2 from the germline V gene are SGHRS and YFSETQ. The CDR3 region has the DNA TGCGCCAGCAGCACCCGAGCCGGGACAGGGGGCATCCTGACCTACGAGCAGTACTTC. Translation: CASSTRAGTGGILTYEQYF.

This clonotype was seen just once. V gene TRBV6-5 combines with J gene TRBJ2-1, with 7 bases identical to TRBD2. The germline gives CDR1 MNHEY, CDR2 SVGAGI. The CDR3 consists of 14 residues. V dropped 5 bases and J dropped 7; count of bases not matched to a gene: 8. This CDR3 reads CASSLGGIVNEQFF. The CDR3, as DNA: TGTGCCAGCAGTCTGGGGGGGATCGTAAATGAGCAGTTCTTC.

The chain joins TRBV20-1 to TRBJ2-1; D is tentatively TRBD1 or TRBD2 (5 bases each). Deletions cut 0 bases from V and 0 bases from J, with 12 bases between. Per germline, CDR1 DFQATT and CDR2 SNEGSKA (reference sequence). The CDR3 has 16 residues. The chain's CDR3 is CSARDPGASSYNEQFF. CDR3 DNA sequence: TGCAGTGCTAGAGATCCCGGGGCGAGCTCCTACAATGAGCAGTTCTTC.

The V gene is TRBV3-1, the J gene TRBJ2-2, with TRBD1 matching over 7 bases. J gave up 0 bases and V 4 bases, and 2 bases lay outside the gene matches. Germline V gene sequence: CDR1 LGHDT, CDR2 YNNKEL (reference sequence). The CDR3 sequence is 15 residues long. CDR3 sequence (DNA): TGTGCCAGCAGCCCGGGGACAGCGAACACCGGGGAGCTGTTTTTT. Residues: CASSPGTANTGELFF.

Turning to this clonotype: No DNA is shown, since the ends of the CDR3 on it are uncertain; the CDR3 is the one TCRdb lists. The gene calls are TRBV12-3 or TRBV12-4 and TRBJ2-5; TRBD1 is taken as the D call from the table, unchecked against the DNA. The CDR3 extends over 16 residues, inclusive of both ends. The CDR3 protein is CASSFGPGAFQETQYF.

This clonotype was found once. The V gene is TRBV12-3 or TRBV12-4, the J gene TRBJ1-1; D not resolved. CDR3 length: 12 residues. Deletions cut 7 bases from V and 2 bases from J, with 8 bases between. CDR3 nucleotides: TGTGCCAGCATCCTAGGTAACACTGAAGCTTTCTTT. Protein product: CASILGNTEAFF.

The rearrangement links TRBV5-6 to TRBJ1-2; 9 bases map to TRBD1. CDR1 and CDR2 (germline): SGHDT, YYEEEE. The V segment lost 0 bases and the J segment 5 bases; nucleotides outside the gene matches: 2. This CDR3 is built from 14 residues. This chain's CDR3 is CASSLGTGAYGYTF. CDR3 in DNA: TGTGCCAGCAGCTTGGGGACAGGGGCGTATGGCTACACCTTC.

The V call is TRBV14, the J call TRBJ2-3; 12 bases line up with TRBD2. V shed 5 bases, J shed 3 bases, and the junction held 18 bases outside the gene matches. The germline V gene encodes CDR1 SGHDN and CDR2 FVKESK. This CDR3 region has 20 residues. The CDR3 region is CASSLGQARLAGELTDTQYF. CDR3 nucleotides: TGTGCCAGCAGCTTAGGACAAGCACGACTAGCGGGAGAATTAACAGATACGCAGTATTTT.

The chain carries TRBV12-3 or TRBV12-4 and TRBJ2-7; no definite D call. With 1 base removed from V and 7 bases from J, the gap between germline ends came to 5 bases. This CDR3 has 11 amino acids. CDR3 DNA: TGTGCCAGCAGTTTAGGTGGGGAGCAGTACTTC. As protein: CASSLGGEQYF.

This chain joins TRBV19 and TRBJ1-5; D is ambiguous. Germline V CDR1 and CDR2: LNHDA, SQIVND (reference sequence). The CDR3 is 17 amino acids. Trimming cost V 1 base and J 1 base, with 14 bases left between them. CDR3 coding DNA: TGTGCCAGTAGTATAGTGAGTAGCGTGTTAAGCAATCAGCCCCAGCATTTT. Translating it yields CASSIVSSVLSNQPQHF.

The chain uses TRBV29-1 and TRBJ2-1, with D hard to call. The CDR3 is made up of 12 amino acids. Looked up from germline, CDR1 is SQVTM and CDR2 is ANQGSEA. V was clipped by 0 bases and J by 10 bases, with 10 bases between them. CDR3 loop: CSVEDPTLEQFF. The DNA of the CDR3 is TGCAGCGTTGAAGACCCCACTTTAGAGCAGTTCTTC.

J is TRBJ2-1 and V is TRBV6-5; 7 bases map to TRBD1. CDR1 MNHEY and CDR2 SVGAGI come from the germline V gene. The CDR3 spans 14 residues. V lost 5 bases and J lost 6; bases outside the gene matches: 7. CDR3 in DNA: TGTGCCAGCAGTCCGGCCGACAGGGTCAATGAGCAGTTCTTC. It codes for CASSPADRVNEQFF.

The chain uses TRBV7-9 and TRBJ2-1, with D possibly TRBD2 on 6 matching bases. The ends were cut back, 1 base at V and 7 bases at J, with 17 bases in the middle. This CDR3 is built from 16 residues. The germline V gene encodes CDR1 SEHNR and CDR2 FQNEAQ (reference sequence). The CDR3 protein is CASSLGVSGGWNEQFF. CDR3 DNA: TGTGCCAGCAGCTTAGGGGTTAGCGGAGGTTGGAATGAGCAGTTCTTC. Filled out from reference TRBV7-9 and TRBJ2-1, the complete variable domain reads DTGVSQNPRHKITKRGQNVTFRCDPISEHNRLYWYRQTLGQGPEFLTYFQNEAQLEKSRLLSDRFSAERPKGSFSTLEIQRTEQGDSAMYLCASSLGVSGGWNEQFFGPGTRLTVL.

The chain has TRBV7-2 and TRBJ2-3; D not resolved. The CDR3 runs to 16 residues. The germline V gene encodes CDR1 SGHTA and CDR2 FQGNSA. V lost 1 base and J lost 2, with 13 bases in between. CDR3 DNA: TGTGCCAGCAGCTTAGGCGTTAGTCCCCTCACAGATACGCAGTATTTT. Translation: CASSLGVSPLTDTQYF.